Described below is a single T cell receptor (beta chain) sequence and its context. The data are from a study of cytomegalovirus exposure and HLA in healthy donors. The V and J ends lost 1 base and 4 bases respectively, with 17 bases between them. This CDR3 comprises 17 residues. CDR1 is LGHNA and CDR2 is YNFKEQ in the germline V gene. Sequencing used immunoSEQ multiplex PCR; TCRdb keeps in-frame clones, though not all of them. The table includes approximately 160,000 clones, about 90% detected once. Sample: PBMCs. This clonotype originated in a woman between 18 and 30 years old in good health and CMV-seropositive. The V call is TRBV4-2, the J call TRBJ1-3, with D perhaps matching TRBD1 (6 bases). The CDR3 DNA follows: TGTGCCAGCAGCCAAGTCGGGAGGGGGACGGCAGGAAACACCATATATTTT. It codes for CASSQVGRGTAGNTIYF.